These T cell receptor beta chains were read from a single sample in a study of shared clonotypes between healthy human individuals. Assay used: immunoSEQ multiplex PCR; TCRdb lists only in-frame clones, some missing. The profile shows around 600,000 clones, approximately 95% of them singletons. The specimen sequenced was naive CD8+ T cells sorted from blood. Every receptor here comes from a woman aged 25 to 45 in good health. The CDR3 runs from the conserved cysteine through the conserved F or W. Fields, in order: D gene, CDR3 length, clone size, J gene, V gene, CDR3 DNA, CDR3 protein. The D gene is left open where the match is weak. The size field is filled for only some rows; it gives once, few, many or a size class.

.	14	.	TRBJ2-7	TRBV28	TGTGCCAGCAGCAACCTTAGGGGTAGCACCGAGCAGTACTTC	CASSNLRGSTEQYF
.	16	once	TRBJ2-1	TRBV14	TGTGCCAGCAGCCCCTTACCCCACCGGGACCTCGTAGACGTGTTCTTC	CASSPLPHRDLVDVFF
.	14	.	TRBJ1-3	TRBV11-2	TGTGCCAGCAACCACTTGGCCTCTGGAAACACCATATATTTT	CASNHLASGNTIYF
TRBD2	17	.	TRBJ2-1	TRBV9	TGTGCCAGCAGCGTCCGAGCGGGACCCGGCCCCTACAATGAGCAGTTCTTC	CASSVRAGPGPYNEQFF
TRBD2	15	.	TRBJ2-2	TRBV9	TGTGCCAGCAGCGTAGCATCGGGACTAGCCGGGGAGCTGTTTTTT	CASSVASGLAGELFF
.	14	.	TRBJ2-7	TRBV11-2	TGTGCCAGCAGCTTAGGCGGCATTTCCTACGAGCAGTACTTC	CASSLGGISYEQYF
TRBD2	15	.	TRBJ2-7	TRBV4-1	TGCGCCAGCAGCCGAGGGACTAAGGCAAGCTACGAGCAGTACTTC	CASSRGTKASYEQYF
.	11	.	TRBJ2-1	TRBV6-5	TGTGCCAGCAGCCTTTTTGGTGAGCAGTTCTTC	CASSLFGEQFF
.	15	.	TRBJ1-3	TRBV4-1	TGCGCCAGCAGCCGTCTAACAGGAGCTGGAAACACCATATATTTT	CASSRLTGAGNTIYF
TRBD2	15	.	TRBJ2-3	TRBV9	TGTGCCAGCAGCGTAGAGGGAGGGAGCACAGATACGCAGTATTTT	CASSVEGGSTDTQYF
.	13	.	TRBJ1-1	TRBV6-1	TGTGCCAGCAGTACAGGGTGGGACACTGAAGCTTTCTTT	CASSTGWDTEAFF
.	14	.	TRBJ1-6	TRBV13	TGTGCCAGCAGCTTTTTCGGAGGAGGTTCACCCCTCCACTTT	CASSFFGGGSPLHF
.	12	.	TRBJ1-5	TRBV27	TGTGCCAGCGGGACCTTCAATCAGCCCCAGCATTTT	CASGTFNQPQHF
TRBD1	14	.	TRBJ1-1	TRBV27	TGTGCCAGCAGTTTTCAGGGGGCGAGGACTGAAGCTTTCTTT	CASSFQGARTEAFF
TRBD2	15	.	TRBJ2-3	TRBV13	TGTGCCAGCACCGACCTTAGCGGGAGCACAGATACGCAGTATTTT	CASTDLSGSTDTQYF
.	16	.	TRBJ2-7	TRBV5-6	TGTGCCAGCAGCTCTAGTCCCTGGACAGAAAACTACGAGCAGTACTTC	CASSSSPWTENYEQYF
TRBD2	14	.	TRBJ2-1	TRBV6-5	TGTGCCAGCAGAACTAGCGGGGGATACAATGAGCAGTTCTTC	CASRTSGGYNEQFF
.	14	.	TRBJ1-1	TRBV6-1	TGTGCCAATAAGAAGACGGTTTTGAACACTGAAGCTTTCTTT	CANKKTVLNTEAFF
.	15	once	TRBJ2-7	TRBV9	TGTGCCAGCAGCGTAGAAGGAACTGGAATCTACGAGCAGTACTTC	CASSVEGTGIYEQYF
.	14	.	TRBJ2-7	TRBV10-1	TGCGCCAGCAGTGAAGGTTTCGGAAGCTACGAGCAGTACTTC	CASSEGFGSYEQYF
.	18	.	TRBJ2-6	TRBV9	TGTGCCAGCAGCGTAGGAAAAAGTCCCCACTCTGGGGCCAACGTCCTGACTTTC	CASSVGKSPHSGANVLTF
.	16	.	TRBJ1-5	TRBV27	TGTGCCAGCAGTTTAGCAGGGGCATACAGCAATCAGCCCCAGCATTTT	CASSLAGAYSNQPQHF
.	13	.	TRBJ2-7	TRBV10-2	TGCGCCAGCAGTGAAAGGGGTGGCGACGAGCAGTACTTC	CASSERGGDEQYF
.	16	once	TRBJ1-1	TRBV11-2	TGTGCCAGCAGCCCGAGGACGGCCTCACCCTGGGCTGAAGCTTTCTTT	CASSPRTASPWAEAFF
.	15	.	TRBJ2-7	TRBV28	TGTGCCAGCAGTTTTAGTAGGCACCTGGGCTTGGAGCAGTACTTC	CASSFSRHLGLEQYF
.	11	.	TRBJ2-2	TRBV29-1	TGCAGCGTTGAGGGGAACGGGGAGCTGTTTTTT	CSVEGNGELFF
TRBD2	18	.	TRBJ2-3	TRBV27	TGTGCCAGCAGTTTTGGACTAGCGGGAGCAGAGAGCACAGATACGCAGTATTTT	CASSFGLAGAESTDTQYF
.	13	.	TRBJ1-4	TRBV30	TGTGCCTGGATGGGGACACAGAATGAAAAACTGTTTTTT	CAWMGTQNEKLFF
.	11	.	TRBJ1-2	TRBV27	TGTGCCAGCAAGGACACGTATGGCTACACCTTC	CASKDTYGYTF
TRBD2	16	.	TRBJ2-2	TRBV9	TGTGCCAGCAGCGGAGAGAGCGGGAGTTCCTCCGGGGAGCTGTTTTTT	CASSGESGSSSGELFF
.	14	.	TRBJ1-5	TRBV27	TGTGCCAGCAGTTCGGGGGCCGCAACGGGGCCCCAGCATTTT	CASSSGAATGPQHF
.	16	.	TRBJ2-7	TRBV28	TGTGCCAGCAGTTTGGGACCAGGGGGGCCCACCTACGAGCAGTACTTC	CASSLGPGGPTYEQYF
.	15	.	TRBJ2-5	TRBV6-6	TGTGCCAGCAGTTACCCTGGGACGAAGGGGGAGACCCAGTACTTC	CASSYPGTKGETQYF
TRBD1	16	once	TRBJ2-7	TRBV7-8	TGTGCCAGCAGCTTAGCGGGACAGGGGATTTCCTACGAGCAGTACTTC	CASSLAGQGISYEQYF
.	14	.	TRBJ2-2	TRBV7-9	TGTGCCAGCAGCTCTGCTAGGAACACCGGGGAGCTGTTTTTT	CASSSARNTGELFF
TRBD2	16	.	TRBJ2-1	TRBV7-6	TGTGCCAGCAGCACACCGACTAGCGGCACCTACAATGAGCAGTTCTTC	CASSTPTSGTYNEQFF
TRBD2	15	.	TRBJ2-7	TRBV7-8	TGTGCCAGCAGCTTAGAGTCTAGCGGGGACTACGAGCAGTACTTC	CASSLESSGDYEQYF
.	14	.	TRBJ2-1	TRBV2	TGTGCCAGCAGGGACTGGTTCTCCTACAATGAGCAGTTCTTC	CASRDWFSYNEQFF
TRBD2	16	.	TRBJ2-7	TRBV9	TGTGCCAGCAGCTTCGGACTAGCGTCGAGCTCCTACGAGCAGTACTTC	CASSFGLASSSYEQYF
.	16	.	TRBJ2-7	TRBV7-6	TGTGCCAGCAGCCCAGAGGCAGGGTCCGGCATCTACGAGCAGTACTTC	CASSPEAGSGIYEQYF